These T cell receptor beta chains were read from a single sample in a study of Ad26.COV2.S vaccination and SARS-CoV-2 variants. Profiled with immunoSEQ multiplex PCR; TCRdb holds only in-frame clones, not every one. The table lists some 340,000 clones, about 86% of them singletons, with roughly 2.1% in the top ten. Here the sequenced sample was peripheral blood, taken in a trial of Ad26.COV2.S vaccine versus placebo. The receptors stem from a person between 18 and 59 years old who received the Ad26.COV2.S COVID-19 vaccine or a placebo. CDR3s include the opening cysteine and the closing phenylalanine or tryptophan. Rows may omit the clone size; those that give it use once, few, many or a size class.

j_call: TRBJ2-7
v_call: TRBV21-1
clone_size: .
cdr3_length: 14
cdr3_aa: CASSRDLSSYEQYF

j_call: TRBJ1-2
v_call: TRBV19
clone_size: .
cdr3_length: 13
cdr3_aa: CASRDAWDYGYTF

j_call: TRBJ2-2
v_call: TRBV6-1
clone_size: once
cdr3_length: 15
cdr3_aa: CASSEASGGAGELFF

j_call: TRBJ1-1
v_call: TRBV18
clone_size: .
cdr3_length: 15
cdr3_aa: CASSLPTGRNTEAFF

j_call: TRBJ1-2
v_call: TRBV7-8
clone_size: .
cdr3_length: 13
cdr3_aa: CASSFTGKRGYTF

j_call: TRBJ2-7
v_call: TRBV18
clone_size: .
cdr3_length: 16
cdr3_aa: CASSPVGAGGAYEQYF

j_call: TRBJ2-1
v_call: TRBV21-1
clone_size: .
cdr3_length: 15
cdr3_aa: CASSTRLAGGNEQFF

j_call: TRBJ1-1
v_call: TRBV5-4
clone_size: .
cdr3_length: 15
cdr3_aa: CASSLEGTGKTEAFF

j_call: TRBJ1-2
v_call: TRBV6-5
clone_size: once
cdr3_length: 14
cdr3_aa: CASNDRGPRYGYTF

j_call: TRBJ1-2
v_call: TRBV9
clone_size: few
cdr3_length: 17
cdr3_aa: CASSVVGGFGVASGHTF

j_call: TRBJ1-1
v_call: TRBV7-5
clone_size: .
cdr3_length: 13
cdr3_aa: CVRSLAGDTEAFF

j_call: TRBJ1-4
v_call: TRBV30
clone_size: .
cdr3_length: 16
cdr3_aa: CAWSRDRGGANEKLFF

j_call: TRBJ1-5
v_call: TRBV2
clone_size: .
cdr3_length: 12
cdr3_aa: CASRIHQGPQHF

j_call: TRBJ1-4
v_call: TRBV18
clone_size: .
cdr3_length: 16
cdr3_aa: CASSPLGTALGEKLFF

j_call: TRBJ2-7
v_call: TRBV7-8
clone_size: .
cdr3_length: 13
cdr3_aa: CASSLETAYEQYF

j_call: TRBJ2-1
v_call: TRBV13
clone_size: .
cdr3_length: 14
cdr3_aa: CASSSGQKGNEQFF

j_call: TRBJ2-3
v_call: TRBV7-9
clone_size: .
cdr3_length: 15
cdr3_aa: CASSQRQGSTDTQYF

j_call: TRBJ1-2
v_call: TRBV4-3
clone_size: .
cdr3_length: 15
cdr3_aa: CASSQGGGGNYGYTF

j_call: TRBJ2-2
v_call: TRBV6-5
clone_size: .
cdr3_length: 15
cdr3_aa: CASSYFKTNTGELFF

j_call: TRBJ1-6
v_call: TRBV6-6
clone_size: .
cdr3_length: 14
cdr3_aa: CASSYLGGNSPLHF

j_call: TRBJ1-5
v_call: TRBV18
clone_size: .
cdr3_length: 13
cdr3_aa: CASSPSTDQPQHF

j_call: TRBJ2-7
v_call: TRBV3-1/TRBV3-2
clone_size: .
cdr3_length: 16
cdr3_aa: CASSEAGYLNVGEQYF

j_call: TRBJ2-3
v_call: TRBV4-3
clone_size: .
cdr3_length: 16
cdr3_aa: CASSPSRAGGTDTQYF

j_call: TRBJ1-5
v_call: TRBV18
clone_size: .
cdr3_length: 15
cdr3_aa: CASSPQRDSNQPQHF

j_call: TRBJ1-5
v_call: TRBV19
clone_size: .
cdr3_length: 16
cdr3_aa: CASRLTGGGSNQPQHF

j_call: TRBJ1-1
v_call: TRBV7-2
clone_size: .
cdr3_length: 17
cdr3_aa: CASSLAGISWEGTEAFF

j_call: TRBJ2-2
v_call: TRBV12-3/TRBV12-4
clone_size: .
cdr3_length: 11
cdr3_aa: CASSFAGELFF

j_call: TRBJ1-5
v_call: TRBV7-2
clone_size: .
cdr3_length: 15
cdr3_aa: CASSSYRGSNQPQHF

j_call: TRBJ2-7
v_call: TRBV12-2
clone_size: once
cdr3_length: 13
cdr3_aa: CASRLYRIAEQYF

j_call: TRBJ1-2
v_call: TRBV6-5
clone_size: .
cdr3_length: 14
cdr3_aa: CASSRLGDPSGYTF

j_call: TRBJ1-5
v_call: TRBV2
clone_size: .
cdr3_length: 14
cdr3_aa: CASSETSAGQPQHF

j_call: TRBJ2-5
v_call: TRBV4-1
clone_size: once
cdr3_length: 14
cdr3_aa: CASSQVRGGETQYF

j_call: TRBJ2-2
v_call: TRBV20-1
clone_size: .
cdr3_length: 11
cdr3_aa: CSAPRRGELFF

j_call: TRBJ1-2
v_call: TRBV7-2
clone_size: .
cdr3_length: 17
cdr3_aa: CASSLGVGVGANYGYTF

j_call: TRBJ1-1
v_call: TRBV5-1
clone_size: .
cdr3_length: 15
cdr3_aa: CASSIGNAMNTEAFF

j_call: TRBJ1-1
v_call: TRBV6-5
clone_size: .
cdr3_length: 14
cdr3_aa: CASRDLGLIGTAFF

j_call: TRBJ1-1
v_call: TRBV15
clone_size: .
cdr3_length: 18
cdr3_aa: CATSRDRTNSPGNTEAFF

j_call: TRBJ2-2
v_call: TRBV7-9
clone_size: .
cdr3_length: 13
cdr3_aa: CASSPIRAGELFF

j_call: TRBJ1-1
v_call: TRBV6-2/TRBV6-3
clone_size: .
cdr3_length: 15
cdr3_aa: CASSSAGRGNTEAFF

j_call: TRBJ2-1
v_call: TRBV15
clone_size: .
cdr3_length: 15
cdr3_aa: CATSRDQGSYNEQFF

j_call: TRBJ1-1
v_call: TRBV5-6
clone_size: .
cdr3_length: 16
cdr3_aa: CASSLKPSGFSPEAFF

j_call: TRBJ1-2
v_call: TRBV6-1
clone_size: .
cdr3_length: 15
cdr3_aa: CASSESLDPYYGYTF

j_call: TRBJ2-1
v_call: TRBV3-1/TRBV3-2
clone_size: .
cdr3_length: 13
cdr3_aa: CDSSHGSYNEQFF

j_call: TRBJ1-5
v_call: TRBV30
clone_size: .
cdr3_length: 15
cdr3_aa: CAWSTGTVGGQPQHF

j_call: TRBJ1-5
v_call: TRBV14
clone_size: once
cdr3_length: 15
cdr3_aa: CASSQRYRVNQPQHF

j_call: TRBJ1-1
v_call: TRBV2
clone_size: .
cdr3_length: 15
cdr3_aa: CASSYQGVTNTEAFF

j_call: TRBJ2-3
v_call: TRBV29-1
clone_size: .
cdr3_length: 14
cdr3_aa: CSVERGIGTDTQYF

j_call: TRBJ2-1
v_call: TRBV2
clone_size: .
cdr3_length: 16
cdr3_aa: CASSEVGGRSYNEQFF

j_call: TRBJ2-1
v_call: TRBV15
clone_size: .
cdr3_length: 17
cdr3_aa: CATSRGPTGEVYNEQFF

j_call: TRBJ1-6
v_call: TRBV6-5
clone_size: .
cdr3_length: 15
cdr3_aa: CASSYIPQSNSPLHF

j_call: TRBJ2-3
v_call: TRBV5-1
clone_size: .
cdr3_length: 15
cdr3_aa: CASSLEARRTDTQYF

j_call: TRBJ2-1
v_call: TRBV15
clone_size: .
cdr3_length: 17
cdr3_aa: CATSRAAGTGTLNEQFF

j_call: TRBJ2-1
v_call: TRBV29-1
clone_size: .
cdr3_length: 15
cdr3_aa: CSGSGGEVSYNEQFF

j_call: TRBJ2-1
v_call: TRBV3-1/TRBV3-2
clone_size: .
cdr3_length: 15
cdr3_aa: CASSRYPIGVNWGFF

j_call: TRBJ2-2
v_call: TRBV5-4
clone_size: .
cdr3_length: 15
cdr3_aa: CASSFLAGDVGELFF

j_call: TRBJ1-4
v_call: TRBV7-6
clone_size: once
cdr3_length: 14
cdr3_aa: CASSLGQGSEKLFF

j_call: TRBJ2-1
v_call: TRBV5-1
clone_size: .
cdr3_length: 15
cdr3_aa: CASSFGGGGLNEQFF